Below, 23 T cell receptor beta chains from the same sample are listed, as sequenced in a study of tumor and adjacent non-tumor tissue in lung cancer. RNA was extracted from bulk tissue without any cell sorting. TCRbeta libraries were built with three rounds of nested PCR, modified from ARM-PCR. TCRdb analysed the multiplex PCR reads with MiXCR anew, one entry per CDR3 protein. The sample lists over 85,000 distinct CDR3 sequences; approximately 87% were seen once. Input material: lung tumor tissue. Receptor source: a man between 65 and 79 years old with non-small cell lung cancer.

On this clonotype: The CDR3 does not close with the conserved phenylalanine or tryptophan, likely indicating a read error. The chain joins TRBV11-2 to TRBJ1-1; D might be TRBD1 (6 bases). Trimming took 5 bases from V and 5 from J, leaving 15 bases between them. The CDR3 is 14 residues long. The germline gives CDR1 SGHAT, CDR2 FQNNGV. The CDR3: CASSIGGGRTEAFL. CDR3 in DNA: TGTGCCAGCAGCATCGGTGGGGGCCGGACTGAAGCTTTCCTT.

This clonotype showed up just once. Since no conserved phenylalanine or tryptophan closes the CDR3, a read error is the likely cause. It is unclear where the CDR3 begins or ends on the DNA, so no DNA is shown, and the CDR3 is as TCRdb lists it. V and J are TRBV12-3 or TRBV12-4 and TRBJ1-1. The CDR3 numbers 13 amino acids, ends counted. This CDR3 reads CASSFRDTQKSFS.

About this clonotype itself: The germline gene is not matched at one end of the junction; a read error may be the cause. The chain uses TRBV29-1 and TRBJ1-4, with D uncertain. Germline CDR1 reads SQVTM; CDR2 reads ANQGSEA. The CDR3 sequence is 11 residues long. The CDR3 region has the DNA TGCAGCGGGATGGAAGATGAAAAACTGCTTTTT. It is translated as CSGMEDEKLLF.

This clonotype was seen just once. This likely comes from a read error, as the CDR3 has no conserved phenylalanine or tryptophan at its end. This chain connects TRBV12-3 or TRBV12-4 to TRBJ1-5; 7 bases are a match to TRBD1. This CDR3 has 13 residues. With 6 bases clipped from V and 5 bases from J, the junction kept 4 bases outside the gene matches. CDR3 protein: CASRGTVDQPQHY. The CDR3 nucleotides read TGTGCCAGCAGGGGGACAGTGGATCAGCCCCAGCATTAT.

This clonotype was observed a handful of times. This may come from a read error, since a much larger clone is one base off. The CDR3 does not end in the conserved phenylalanine or tryptophan, so this is likely a read error. The rearrangement links TRBV11-2 to TRBJ2-6; D ambiguous. Germline CDR1 and CDR2: SGHAT and FQNNGV. V lost 1 base and J lost 6, with 4 bases in between. The CDR3 has 13 amino acids. The chain's CDR3 is CASSLVLANVLTL. DNA of the CDR3: TGTGCCAGCAGCTTAGTGTTGGCCAACGTCCTGACTCTC.

This rearrangement joins TRBV6-5 to TRBJ2-1, with 8 bases lining up with TRBD2. The length of the CDR3 is 14 residues. The germline gives CDR1 MNHEY, CDR2 SVGAGI. V dropped 10 bases and J dropped 9; count of bases not matched to a gene: 14. The CDR3 DNA reads as TGTGCCACCTCCACTAGCGGCGCTGGGTTTGAGCAGTTCTTC. Translating it yields CATSTSGAGFEQFF.

This clonotype appeared many times. This chain links TRBV6-2 or TRBV6-3 with TRBJ2-7, with 7 nucleotides matching TRBD1. The CDR3 extends over 12 amino acids. Germline CDR1 is MNHEY and CDR2 is SVGEGT. Germline trimming cut 5 bases from V and 6 bases from J; bases unmatched to any gene: 4. The CDR3 loop is CASSEDRSEQYF. The CDR3 region has the DNA TGTGCCAGCAGTGAGGACAGGTCCGAGCAGTACTTC.

The genes are TRBV5-6 and TRBJ2-7; possibly TRBD2 for D (5 bases). The CDR3 runs to 16 residues. Germline loops: CDR1 SGHDT, CDR2 YYEEEE. The germline V and J ends were trimmed by 0 bases and 6 bases, with 19 bases remaining between them. The CDR3: CASSLVPGSVAFEQYF. Here the CDR3 DNA reads TGTGCCAGCAGCTTGGTACCGGGATCGGTTGCCTTCGAGCAGTACTTC.

In nucleotides, the CDR3 is TGTGCCAGCAGCCAAAAAAACTTACACAGGGGGCGCTCCGGGAGGCTGTTTTTT. Translating it yields CASSQKNLHRGRSGRLFF. The V call is TRBV4-2, the J call TRBJ2-2; 9 bases line up with TRBD1. The CDR3 runs 18 residues. V gave up 2 bases and J gave up 13 bases; unmatched junction bases: 20. Germline V gene data show CDR1 as LGHNA and CDR2 as YNFKEQ.

As for this clonotype: The missing conserved phenylalanine or tryptophan at the end of this CDR3 makes a read error likely. This rearrangement joins TRBV6-1 to TRBJ2-7; the match to TRBD1 covers 7 bases. After removal of 5 bases from V and 2 bases from J, the junction contained 9 bases not matched to a gene. Germline V gives CDR1 MNHNS, CDR2 SASEGT. The CDR3 covers 15 residues. The DNA of the CDR3 is TGTGCCAGCAGTAATCTAGGGACAGCGACCTACGAGCAGTACCTC. Translation gives CASSNLGTATYEQYL.

Regarding this clonotype: A junction boundary mismatches the germline segment, possibly from a read error. V is TRBV6-5 and J is TRBJ1-2; 7 bases fit TRBD1. The CDR3 is made up of 17 amino acids. The germline V gene has CDR1 MNHEY and CDR2 SVGAGI. The CDR3 sequence is CASTYSNMDRSENGNTF. CDR3 sequence (DNA): TGTGCCAGCACTTACTCGAATATGGACAGGTCCGAGAATGGCAACACCTTC.

The rearrangement joins TRBV11-2 to TRBJ2-5, with a possible D match to TRBD2 (6 bases). The CDR3 has 13 amino acids. Trimming shortened V by 0 bases and J by 13 bases, and 15 bases separated the two germline ends. Germline CDR1 SGHAT, CDR2 FQNNGV. DNA for the CDR3: TGTGCCAGCAGCTTAGATACCATACTAGCTCCGTACTTC. It encodes CASSLDTILAPYF.

In the case of this clonotype: At one boundary the junction diverges from the germline segment, which might be a read error. This rearrangement joins TRBV20-1 to TRBJ2-3, with unresolved D. This CDR3 has 11 amino acids. The germline CDR1 and CDR2 sequences are DFQATT and SNEGSKA (reference sequence). The chain's CDR3 is CSASNLDKQYF. The DNA of the CDR3 is TGCAGTGCTAGTAATCTAGATAAGCAGTATTTT.

Concerning this clonotype: An end of the junction does not agree with germline; a read error may underlie this. The V call is TRBV11-3, the J call TRBJ2-3, with no clear D. Per the germline V gene, CDR1 is SGHNT and CDR2 is YENEEA. This CDR3 has 15 residues. The chain's CDR3 is CAGTRLEVSTDTHYF. The CDR3 DNA sequence: TGTGCCGGCACCCGTCTGGAAGTAAGCACAGATACGCACTATTTT. The complete variable domain, with remaining parts taken from reference TRBV11-3 and TRBJ2-3, reads EAGVVQSPRYKIIEKKQPVAFWCNPISGHNTLYWYLQNLGQGPELLIRYENEEAVDDSQLPKDRFSAERLKGVDSTLKIQPAELGDSAVYLCAGTRLEVSTDTHYFGPGTRLTVL.

At least ten counts were recorded for this clonotype. The V gene is TRBV4-1, the J gene TRBJ1-6; TRBD1 matches at 9 bases. V lost 0 bases and J lost 1; bases outside the gene matches: 7. This CDR3 is built from 19 residues. Per germline, CDR1 MGHRA and CDR2 YSYEKL. The CDR3 loop reads CASSQEGQGQASYNSPLHF. CDR3 in DNA: TGCGCCAGCAGCCAAGAGGGACAGGGCCAGGCATCCTATAATTCACCCCTCCACTTT.

Worth noting for this clonotype: The CDR3 does not close with the conserved phenylalanine or tryptophan, likely indicating a read error. Because the CDR3's place on the DNA is in doubt, the DNA is left out and the CDR3 is given as listed by TCRdb. The rearrangement links TRBV4-3 to TRBJ2-1; the table's D gene call, TRBD2, was not cross checked with the DNA. Germline loops: CDR1 LGHNA, CDR2 YSLEER. The CDR3 numbers 17 amino acids, ends counted. The CDR3 sequence is CASSQDPAGAEYNEQLL.

This clonotype was detected a few times. A much larger clone lies one base from this, so it may be a read error. The gene calls are TRBV29-1 and TRBJ1-1; unclear D gene. This CDR3 spans 12 amino acids. The germline V gene has CDR1 SQVTM and CDR2 ANQGSEA. The CDR3: CTVVMGNTEAFF. In DNA form, the CDR3 reads TGCACCGTTGTTATGGGGAACACTGAAGCTTTCTTT.

This clonotype appeared a few times. The chain uses TRBV12-3 or TRBV12-4 and TRBJ1-1; no reliable D call. The length of the CDR3 is 13 residues. The CDR3 here is CVITVDSHTEAFF. DNA of the CDR3: TGTGTCATCACCGTTGACTCGCACACTGAAGCTTTCTTT.

The V gene is TRBV13, the J gene TRBJ2-2, with D maybe TRBD1 (6 bases). Deletions cut 6 bases from V and 17 bases from J, with 25 bases between. The CDR3 is made up of 14 amino acids. Germline V gene sequence: CDR1 PRHDT, CDR2 FYEKMQ (reference sequence). The CDR3 DNA reads TGTGCCAGCAGTCTAACCGGGACAACCGGGGAGATATTTTTT. Amino acids: CASSLTGTTGEIFF.

As to this clonotype: As the CDR3 is not closed by the conserved phenylalanine or tryptophan, this likely results from a read error. The limits of the CDR3 on the DNA are not certain, so only TCRdb's listed CDR3 is given. The chain uses TRBV5-6 and TRBJ1-6. Germline V lookup: CDR1 SGHDT, CDR2 YYEEEE. The CDR3 length is 16 residues, termini included. CDR3 loop: CASSSLGGSDISPLRY.

As to this clonotype: One end of the junction does not line up with germline, which may come from a read error. The chain has TRBV6-1 and TRBJ2-1; possibly TRBD1 or TRBD2 for D (5 bases each). The V gene's germline CDR1 is MNHNS and CDR2 SASEGT. The CDR3 is made up of 14 amino acids. The CDR3 spells CVSTGGSSYNEQFF. DNA of the CDR3: TGTGTCAGCACTGGGGGAAGCTCCTACAATGAGCAGTTCTTC.

This clonotype came up a few times. The chain combines TRBV5-1 with TRBJ2-5; 11 bases agree with TRBD2. Germline CDR1 and CDR2: SGHRS and YFSETQ. V lost 4 bases, J lost 0 bases, and 2 bases stayed unmatched. The CDR3 has 15 residues. The CDR3 region is CASSRLAGYQETQYF. CDR3 DNA: TGCGCCAGCAGCCGACTAGCGGGGTACCAAGAGACCCAGTACTTC.

The rearrangement links TRBV12-3 or TRBV12-4 to TRBJ2-7; the D gene is possibly TRBD1 (6 bases). V was trimmed by 9 bases and J by 2 bases, leaving 20 bases between them. This CDR3 has 15 amino acids. The CDR3 DNA reads as TGTGCCAGTAGCTTATGGACAGTGGGGACCTACGAGCAGTACTTC. Translation: CASSLWTVGTYEQYF.